This TCR beta chain was sequenced during a study of T-cell memory formation after mild COVID-19. Study information: TCR clusters mostly belonged to single donors.

About this clonotype: Its antigen remains unidentified.

TCRdb reanalysed the 5' RACE reads using MiXCR and keeps one entry per CDR3 protein. The data contain 140,000 to 150,000 distinct CDR3 sequences, under 30% of them singletons. Overall study findings and caveats: Second-wave clones that peaked on day 37 lacked confirmed SARS-CoV-2 specificity. Clones contracting day 15 to 85 were balanced CD4/CD8; later expanders leaned CD4+.

This CDR3 contains 17 residues. The V gene lost 0 bases and the J gene lost 3 bases, with 15 bases spanning the gap. Germline-derived CDR1 and CDR2 are LGHNA and YSLEER. Sequencing input: PBMCs or a T cell subset sorted from them (not recorded which). This rearrangement joins TRBV4-3 to TRBJ2-1; D is tentatively TRBD1 or TRBD2 (5 bases each). This clonotype was sampled from an adult woman who had mild COVID-19 (a few samples of this study predate the infection). Cell type and time point are not known. CDR3 in DNA: TGCGCCAGCAGCCAAGAAATCGGGACGGATGACTACAATGAGCAGTTCTTC. It yields the protein CASSQEIGTDDYNEQFF.